This T cell receptor beta chain was captured in a study of blood T cell repertoires in COVID-19. Whole-study context: The analysed material was cDNA or gDNA that came from T cells, B-cell-depleted T cells, or PBMCs.

Only in-frame clones appear in the TCRdb table, and some are missing; sequencing was by immunoSEQ multiplex PCR. The sample contains approximately 280,000 clones, almost 90% of which appear only once. This clone was seen only a few times. The sequenced sample consisted of PBMCs or T cells enriched from blood (not recorded which). The TCR was taken from a woman between 18 and 30 years old with acute COVID-19.

CDR3 sequence (DNA): TGTGCCAGCTCGGACATAAGCTATGGCTACACCTTC. This sequence encodes CASSDISYGYTF. This sequence joins TRBV18 and TRBJ1-2; perhaps TRBD1 as D (5 bases). Trimming left V 6 bases short and J 4 bases short, with 9 bases between. The CDR3 covers 12 residues. Germline V gene data show CDR1 as KGHSH and CDR2 as LQKENI.